This record concerns one TCR beta chain sequence. The source of the sample is a study of T cells in tuberculosis. Study-wide context: The T cells targeted glucose monomycolate, a mycobacterial lipid, via CD1B. A South African cohort included IGRA-negative adolescents, latently infected IGRA-positive adolescents and adults with active tuberculosis.

Produced via immunoSEQ multiplex PCR; TCRdb's table is partial and in-frame only. Here the sample spans some 31,000 clones, around 90% being singletons. The germline gives CDR1 SGHAT, CDR2 FQNNGV. Trimming cost V 5 bases and J 2 bases, with 10 bases left between them. The CDR3 is 13 residues long. The time point denotes: new active TB diagnosis, blood taken before or within 7 days of starting treatment. Positive smear microscopy and/or M. tuberculosis culture confirmed active disease. The chain recombines TRBV11-2 with TRBJ2-7, with a weak D call TRBD2 (6 bases). This TCR was recovered from an adult with tuberculosis. Specimen: PBMCs, collected at tuberculosis diagnosis. The CDR3 region is CASSPGGAYEQYF. CDR3 DNA sequence: TGTGCCAGCAGCCCGGGCGGGGCCTACGAGCAGTACTTC.